The rows below give T cell receptor beta chains drawn from one sample of a study of blood T cells in healthy people across ages. TCRdb recomputed calls from the 5' RACE reads with MiXCR, one row per CDR3 protein. In the table there are some 1.7 million distinct CDR3 sequences, 28% of which are singletons. The sequenced sample consisted of blood. The origin of the receptors is a woman under 40 in good health. Each CDR3 is given with its conserved first and last residue. The D gene is left open where the match is weak. For some rows the clone size is stated as once, few or many, or as a class when expanded; others skip it.

v_gene	j_gene	d_gene	abundance	CDR3aa	CDR3nt
TRBV7-3	TRBJ1-1	-	few	CASSLSSRGLEAFF	TGTGCCAGCAGCTTAAGCTCGAGGGGTTTGGAGGCTTTCTTT
TRBV29-1	TRBJ2-3	TRBD1	-	CSAFRDREADTQYF	TGCAGCGCCTTCCGGGACAGGGAAGCCGATACGCAGTATTTT
TRBV27	TRBJ2-7	-	-	CASSLRIEYEQYF	TGTGCCAGCAGTCTCAGGATAGAGTACGAGCAGTACTTC
TRBV7-2	TRBJ2-7	-	many	CASSFPRSEQYF	TGTGCCAGCAGCTTCCCGCGGAGCGAGCAGTACTTC
TRBV5-1	TRBJ2-1	TRBD2	-	CASSSGGVDNEQFF	TGCGCCAGCTCTAGCGGGGGGGTTGATAATGAGCAGTTCTTC
TRBV7-8	TRBJ1-2	-	few	CASSGRGGFDGYTF	TGTGCCAGCAGCGGACGGGGAGGGTTTGATGGCTACACCTTC
TRBV12-3/TRBV12-4	TRBJ1-1	-	-	CASSLVSKTEAFF	TGTGCCAGCAGTTTAGTTTCCAAAACTGAAGCTTTCTTT
TRBV12-3/TRBV12-4	TRBJ1-5	TRBD1	-	CASSLASDRGRGNQPQHF	TGTGCCAGCAGTTTAGCCTCAGACAGGGGGCGAGGCAATCAGCCCCAGCATTTT
TRBV20-1	TRBJ2-1	-	many	CSAKASSYNEQFF	TGCAGTGCTAAAGCCAGCTCCTACAATGAGCAGTTCTTC
TRBV6-2/TRBV6-3	TRBJ2-1	TRBD2	-	CASGSWNEQFF	TGTGCTAGCGGGAGTTGGAATGAGCAGTTCTTC
TRBV18	TRBJ2-5	TRBD1	few	CASSPSGTGDALEQYF	TGTGCCAGCTCACCGTCCGGGACAGGGGATGCTTTGGAGCAGTACTTC
TRBV20-1	TRBJ2-3	-	-	CSAVQQWRATDTQYF	TGCAGTGCCGTACAGCAGTGGAGGGCCACAGATACGCAGTATTTT
TRBV24-1	TRBJ2-2	TRBD1	-	CATRDRTNTGELFF	TGTGCCACCAGGGACAGGACGAACACCGGGGAGCTGTTTTTT
TRBV7-2	TRBJ2-1	TRBD2	few	CASSTSKGLAGGHNEQFF	TGTGCCAGCAGCACAAGCAAGGGACTAGCGGGAGGGCACAATGAGCAGTTCTTC
TRBV2	TRBJ2-5	-	few	CASTVGLQETQYF	TGTGCCAGCACTGTGGGGCTACAAGAGACCCAGTACTTC
TRBV20-1	TRBJ1-2	-	-	CSAPFGGYGYTF	TGCAGTGCTCCATTCGGGGGTTATGGCTACACCTTC
TRBV7-2	TRBJ2-7	-	-	CASSFRETSYEQYF	TGTGCCAGCAGCTTCCGGGAGACCTCCTACGAGCAGTACTTC
TRBV24-1	TRBJ2-5	TRBD1	-	CATSARTGETQYF	TGTGCCACCAGCGCCCGGACAGGGGAGACCCAGTACTTC
TRBV2	TRBJ2-1	-	few	CASSETESSYNEQFF	TGTGCCAGCAGTGAAACAGAGAGCTCCTACAATGAGCAGTTCTTC
TRBV7-2	TRBJ2-5	-	-	CASSLEGGPDMAQYF	TGTGCCAGCAGCTTAGAGGGCGGCCCAGACATGGCCCAGTACTTC
TRBV9	TRBJ2-7	-	many	CASSVEVASYEQYF	TGTGCCAGCAGCGTAGAGGTAGCGTCCTACGAGCAGTACTTC
TRBV24-1	TRBJ2-2	-	-	CATSDPTGELFF	TGTGCCACCAGTGATCCAACCGGGGAGCTGTTTTTT
TRBV10-3	TRBJ2-1	TRBD2	many	CAISEGSGRRSYNEQFF	TGTGCCATCAGTGAAGGTAGCGGGCGACGCTCCTACAATGAGCAGTTCTTC
TRBV5-1	TRBJ2-1	-	-	CASSFGADNEQFF	TGCGCCAGCAGCTTCGGAGCCGACAATGAGCAGTTCTTC
TRBV4-3	TRBJ2-1	-	few	CASSQAGDYSYNEQFF	TGCGCCAGCAGCCAAGCAGGAGACTACTCCTACAATGAGCAGTTCTTC
TRBV10-2	TRBJ1-6	TRBD1	-	CASSDLPGTGDSPLHF	TGCGCCAGCAGTGACCTCCCCGGGACAGGGGACTCACCCCTCCACTTT
TRBV20-1	TRBJ2-7	-	many	CSAPKPRSGNSYELYF	TGCAGTGCTCCAAAACCCCGGAGCGGAAACTCCTACGAGCTGTACTTC
TRBV19	TRBJ2-2	-	-	CASSPQLGPANTGELFF	TGTGCCAGTAGTCCCCAACTGGGGCCTGCGAACACCGGGGAGCTGTTTTTT
TRBV5-5	TRBJ2-7	-	many	CASSLALGETYEQYF	TGTGCCAGCAGCTTGGCCCTCGGGGAAACCTACGAGCAGTACTTC
TRBV6-2/TRBV6-3	TRBJ1-2	-	few	CASRLTGTNYGYTF	TGTGCCAGCAGATTGACAGGCACTAACTATGGCTACACCTTC
TRBV12-3/TRBV12-4	TRBJ2-4	-	many	CASSPSALAKNIQYF	TGTGCCAGCAGCCCCAGCGCCCTAGCCAAAAACATTCAGTACTTC
TRBV18	TRBJ2-6	TRBD1	-	CASSVQGPPLSGANVLTF	TGTGCCAGCTCGGTACAGGGGCCACCTCTCTCTGGGGCCAACGTCCTGACTTTC
TRBV12-3/TRBV12-4	TRBJ1-2	TRBD1	-	CASSLLPRGSYGYTF	TGTGCCAGCAGTTTACTGCCCAGGGGGTCCTATGGCTACACCTTC
TRBV29-1	TRBJ1-1	TRBD1	few	CSVLGGGKMSEAFF	TGCAGCGTTCTAGGAGGGGGCAAAATGTCTGAAGCTTTCTTT
TRBV7-2	TRBJ2-2	-	-	CASSLVFSSGELFF	TGTGCCAGCAGCTTAGTATTCTCGAGCGGGGAGCTGTTTTTT
TRBV12-5	TRBJ1-2	-	-	CASAQRGHYTF	TGTGCTAGTGCCCAAAGGGGCCACTACACCTTC
TRBV3-1	TRBJ1-2	-	-	CASSLSPVYYGYAF	TGTGCCAGCAGCCTCTCGCCGGTCTACTATGGCTACGCCTTC
TRBV5-1	TRBJ2-7	-	-	CASSFSLWGFHEQYF	TGCGCCAGCAGCTTTTCTCTTTGGGGTTTCCACGAGCAGTACTTC
TRBV3-1	TRBJ1-4	TRBD1	few	CASSQYQQGAREKLFF	TGTGCCAGCAGCCAGTACCAACAGGGGGCCCGGGAAAAACTGTTTTTT
TRBV11-2	TRBJ2-3	-	few	CASSLARNKASSTDTQYF	TGTGCCAGCAGCTTAGCCCGAAACAAAGCTTCTAGCACAGATACGCAGTATTTT
TRBV2	TRBJ2-2	-	-	CASSESRVSGELFF	TGTGCCAGCAGTGAAAGCCGTGTGAGCGGGGAGCTGTTTTTT
TRBV13	TRBJ2-7	-	-	CASILSLRWGSGGNNEQYF	TGTGCCAGCATCCTGTCTCTTCGGTGGGGGTCGGGGGGCAACAATGAGCAGTACTTC
TRBV28	TRBJ1-1	-	-	CASSSPREGYTEAFF	TGTGCCAGCAGTTCCCCTCGGGAGGGGTACACTGAAGCTTTCTTT
TRBV4-1	TRBJ2-5	TRBD2	few	CASSQALVGGPETQYF	TGCGCCAGCAGCCAAGCCCTTGTGGGAGGGCCTGAGACCCAGTACTTC
TRBV5-1	TRBJ2-1	TRBD2	-	CASSTASGNNEQFF	TGCGCCAGCAGCACCGCTAGCGGGAACAATGAGCAGTTCTTC